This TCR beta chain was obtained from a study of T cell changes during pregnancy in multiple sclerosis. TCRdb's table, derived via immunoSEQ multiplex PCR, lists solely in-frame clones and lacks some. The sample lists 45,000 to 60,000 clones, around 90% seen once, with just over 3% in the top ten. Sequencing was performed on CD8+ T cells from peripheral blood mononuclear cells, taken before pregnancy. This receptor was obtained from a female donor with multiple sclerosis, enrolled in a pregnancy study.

The CDR3 loop is CASSLTGQSNYGYTF. The CDR3 DNA follows: TGTGCCAGCAGCTTAACCGGACAGAGTAACTATGGCTACACCTTC. The V gene is TRBV7-9, the J gene TRBJ1-2; perhaps TRBD1 as D (6 bases). The CDR3 covers 15 residues. The germline V gene has CDR1 SEHNR and CDR2 FQNEAQ (reference sequence). V lost 2 bases and J 1 base, leaving 11 bases between the germline ends.